These 23 T cell receptor beta chains share one sample of origin, sequenced in a study of response to subunit inactivated influenza vaccine. Via MiXCR, TCRdb re-called the RT-PCR reads, giving one row per CDR3 protein. The sample contains about half a million distinct CDR3 sequences, over 25% of which appear only once. Material: CD4+ T cells sorted from PBMCs, obtained less than 6 days after vaccination. The receptors derive from a man aged 50 or older who received an inactivated influenza vaccine.

V and J are TRBV12-5 and TRBJ2-7; no clear D. The germline V gene has CDR1 LGHNT and CDR2 FRNRAP. CDR3 length: 11 residues. Trimming pared 6 bases from V and 0 bases from J, leaving 3 bases between. CDR3 bases: TGTGCTAGTGGCCCCTCCTACGAGCAGTACTTC. Translating gives CASGPSYEQYF. The variable domain in full, with the rest retrieved from reference TRBV12-5 and TRBJ2-7, is DARVTQTPRHKVTEMGQEVTMRCQPILGHNTVFWYRQTMMQGLELLAYFRNRAPLDDSGMPKDRFSAEMPDATLATLKIQPSEPRDSAVYFCASGPSYEQYFGPGTRLTVT.

There are many counts of this clonotype. The chain has TRBV5-1 and TRBJ2-7; possibly TRBD2 for D (6 bases). Germline loops: CDR1 SGHRS, CDR2 YFSETQ. CDR3 length: 15 residues. Trimming shortened V by 6 bases and J by 2 bases, and 18 bases separated the two germline ends. Written as DNA, the CDR3 is TGCGCCAGCACTGCCGGGAGCGAAGGGCCCTACGAGCAGTACTTC. Translated, it gives CASTAGSEGPYEQYF.

The V call is TRBV7-8, the J call TRBJ2-2; D is unclear. The CDR3 totals 15 residues. The germline V gene encodes CDR1 SGHVS and CDR2 FQNEAQ. With 6 bases removed from V and 2 bases from J, the gap between germline ends came to 13 bases. In DNA form, the CDR3 reads TGTGCCAGCAGACAGATGTCCGATAACACCGGGGAGCTGTTTTTT. Encoded protein: CASRQMSDNTGELFF. Combining the CDR3 with reference TRBV7-8 and TRBJ2-2 gives the whole variable domain GAGVSQSPRYKVAKRGQDVALRCDPISGHVSLFWYQQALGQGPEFLTYFQNEAQLDKSGLPSDRFFAERPEGSVSTLKIQRTQQEDSAVYLCASRQMSDNTGELFFGEGSRLTVL.

The chain has TRBV20-1 and TRBJ2-5, with D perhaps matching TRBD2 (6 bases). Per germline, CDR1 DFQATT and CDR2 SNEGSKA (reference sequence). V lost 3 bases and J 4 bases, leaving 12 bases between the germline ends. The CDR3 extends over 13 amino acids. CDR3 region: CSASGSPGETQYF. For the CDR3, the DNA is TGCAGTGCTAGCGGGAGCCCGGGAGAGACCCAGTACTTC.

This clonotype appeared a few times. CDR3 residues: CASSYSPGADYGYTF. The CDR3, as DNA: TGTGCCAGCAGTTACTCTCCAGGGGCTGACTATGGCTACACCTTC. This rearrangement joins TRBV6-5 to TRBJ1-2; the D gene is possibly TRBD1 (6 bases). Looked up from germline, CDR1 is MNHEY and CDR2 is SVGAGI. V was clipped by 0 bases and J by 3 bases, with 11 bases between them. The CDR3 spans 15 residues.

This clonotype was counted a few times. The J gene is TRBJ1-6, the V gene TRBV20-1; TRBD1 agrees at 8 bases. Germline V gene data show CDR1 as DFQATT and CDR2 as SNEGSKA (reference sequence). After removal of 7 bases from V and 5 bases from J, the junction contained 7 bases not matched to a gene. The CDR3 contains 14 residues. CDR3 amino acids: CSERGTGHNSPLHF. Written as DNA, the CDR3 is TGCAGTGAGCGCGGGACAGGTCATAATTCACCCCTCCACTTT.

The V call is TRBV11-2, the J call TRBJ1-4; TRBD1 aligns across 10 bases. The CDR3 is made up of 19 amino acids. From germline, CDR1 is SGHAT and CDR2 FQNNGV. The ends lost 3 bases at V and 4 bases at J; junction bases unmatched: 14. CDR3 sequence: CASSFVLPGQGSINEKLFF. The CDR3 DNA reads TGTGCCAGCAGCTTTGTACTCCCGGGACAGGGGTCAATTAATGAAAAACTGTTTTTT.

The rearrangement joins TRBV6-2 or TRBV6-3 to TRBJ2-7, with D perhaps TRBD1 (5 bases). There are 15 residues in the CDR3. Trimming took 6 bases from V and 4 from J, leaving 19 bases between them. The germline CDR1 and CDR2 sequences are MNHEY and SVGEGT. The CDR3 is CASSTGVGAAYEQYF. The CDR3 region has the DNA TGTGCCAGCAGCACTGGGGTTGGGGCCGCATACGAGCAGTACTTC.

This chain uses TRBV10-3 with TRBJ2-7; D remains ambiguous. This CDR3 is built from 16 residues. The V gene lost 6 bases and the J gene lost 2 bases, with 20 bases spanning the gap. Germline V lookup: CDR1 ENHRY, CDR2 SYGVKD. Here the CDR3 reads CAISRSVGGETYEQYF. The CDR3 region has the DNA TGTGCCATCAGCCGCTCCGTGGGTGGGGAAACCTACGAGCAGTACTTC.

CDR3 sequence: CASSLSFMAFF. CDR3 in DNA: TGTGCCAGCAGCTTGTCCTTCATGGCTTTCTTT. The rearrangement joins TRBV5-8 to TRBJ1-1; D remains unclear. V dropped 1 base and J dropped 11 bases, with 9 bases sitting between them. This CDR3 is built from 11 residues. Germline CDR1 is SGHTS and CDR2 is YDEGEE.

This clonotype was counted ten times or more. The chain has TRBV12-3 or TRBV12-4 and TRBJ2-3; D remains unclear. Trimming took off 7 bases at V and 6 bases at J, with 2 bases between the two ends. This CDR3 is 9 amino acids long. The CDR3 coding sequence is TGTGCCAGCAAGGATACGCAGTATTTT. It encodes CASKDTQYF.

This clonotype showed up just a few times. The CDR3 loop is CSALGTATNEKLFF. For the CDR3, the DNA is TGCAGTGCTCTCGGGACAGCGACTAATGAAAAACTGTTTTTT. The chain is built from TRBV20-1 and TRBJ1-4, with TRBD1 matching over 7 bases. The germline gives CDR1 DFQATT, CDR2 SNEGSKA (reference sequence). The CDR3 loop spans 14 amino acids. V gave up 5 bases and J gave up 2 bases; unmatched junction bases: 5.

The V gene is TRBV7-2, the J gene TRBJ2-2; tentatively, D is TRBD1 (6 bases). This CDR3 spans 15 amino acids. Germline CDR1 reads SGHTA; CDR2 reads FQGNSA. The V and J ends lost 1 base and 4 bases respectively, with 10 bases between them. The CDR3 spells CASSLDRESTGELFF. Here the CDR3 DNA reads TGTGCCAGCAGCTTAGACAGGGAAAGCACCGGGGAGCTGTTTTTT.

This clonotype has ten or more counts. This rearrangement joins TRBV5-1 to TRBJ2-5; TRBD1 is a possible D gene (6 bases). Trimming shortened V by 3 bases and J by 5 bases, and 14 bases separated the two germline ends. This CDR3 is built from 14 residues. CDR1 is SGHRS, CDR2 YFSETQ, per germline. The CDR3 bases are TGCGCCAGCAGCTCAGATACAGGGTTGGAGACCCAGTACTTC. This translates into CASSSDTGLETQYF.

The chain joins TRBV3-1 to TRBJ1-5, with D maybe TRBD1 (6 bases). The CDR3 has 14 amino acids. Trimming stripped 3 bases from V and 0 bases from J, with 6 bases between. CDR1 LGHDT and CDR2 YNNKEL come from the germline V gene (reference sequence). The CDR3 DNA is TGTGCCAGCAGCCACAGGGGTAGCAATCAGCCCCAGCATTTT. It codes for CASSHRGSNQPQHF.

The genes are TRBV19 and TRBJ2-1; D may be TRBD1 (7 bases). Germline lookup yields CDR1 LNHDA and CDR2 SQIVND (reference sequence). V was shortened by 11 bases and J by 6 bases, with 20 bases between the two germline ends. There are 14 residues in the CDR3. The CDR3 nucleotides read TGTGCCCCCCATGGAGGGGGCGTTCGCAATGAGCAGTTCTTC. Translation: CAPHGGGVRNEQFF.

V gene TRBV27 combines with J gene TRBJ2-5, with 8 bases that match TRBD2. CDR1 and CDR2 (germline): MNHEY, SMNVEV (reference sequence). V trimming: 8 bases; J trimming: 5 bases; junction bases outside the gene matches: 13. This CDR3 has 15 amino acids. The CDR3 region is CASQRGGFGWETQYF. The CDR3 DNA is TGTGCCAGCCAACGGGGGGGATTCGGATGGGAGACCCAGTACTTC.

Only a few counts were recorded for this clonotype. The chain carries TRBV7-2 and TRBJ1-6; D unresolved. The V end lost 1 base, the J end lost 10 bases, and 5 bases lay between the germline ends. Germline V gene sequence: CDR1 SGHTA, CDR2 FQGNSA. The CDR3 loop spans 12 amino acids. For the CDR3, the DNA is TGTGCCAGCAGCTTAGGGGTATCACCCCTCCACTTT. It specifies CASSLGVSPLHF.

The chain recombines TRBV6-2 or TRBV6-3 with TRBJ2-7, with 10 nucleotides matching TRBD2. The V and J ends lost 3 bases and 1 base, in that order; junction bases with no gene match: 6. Germline V CDR1 and CDR2: MNHEY, SVGEGT. The CDR3 runs 16 residues. The CDR3 loop is CASSYYRTSGSYEQYF. CDR3 DNA sequence: TGTGCCAGCAGTTATTACCGGACTAGCGGTTCCTACGAGCAGTACTTC.

This clonotype has only a few counts. The rearrangement joins TRBV18 to TRBJ2-1, with unresolved D. CDR3 length: 12 amino acids. Germline V CDR1 and CDR2: KGHSH, LQKENI. Between the trimmed V and J ends, which lost 2 bases and 7 bases, there was a span of 6 bases. CDR3 loop: CASSPERNEQFF. The CDR3 bases are TGTGCCAGCTCACCAGAGAGAAATGAGCAGTTCTTC.

V and J are TRBV25-1 and TRBJ2-7; no definite D call. This CDR3 has 15 amino acids. Trimming cost V 1 base and J 2 bases, with 12 bases left between them. The germline V gene has CDR1 MGHDK and CDR2 SYGVNS. The CDR3 DNA follows: TGTGCCAGCAGTGAATCTGGGATTGTGCCCTACGAGCAGTACTTC. It codes for CASSESGIVPYEQYF.

This clonotype has more than one count but fewer than ten. The genes are TRBV20-1 and TRBJ2-7, with D unclear. V was clipped by 1 base and J by 4 bases, with 17 bases between them. In germline, CDR1 is DFQATT, CDR2 SNEGSKA (reference sequence). The CDR3 totals 15 residues. The CDR3 DNA reads TGCAGTGCTAGAGCAAGGTTAGGTGGGAATTACGAGCAGTACTTC. It yields the protein CSARARLGGNYEQYF.

This chain links TRBV10-3 with TRBJ1-3; D is uncertain. The CDR3 contains 15 residues. V lost 3 bases and J lost 3, with 12 bases in between. The V gene's germline CDR1 is ENHRY and CDR2 SYGVKD. The CDR3 here is CAISDPDRDGNTIYF. CDR3 in DNA: TGTGCCATCAGTGATCCGGACCGGGATGGAAACACCATATATTTT.